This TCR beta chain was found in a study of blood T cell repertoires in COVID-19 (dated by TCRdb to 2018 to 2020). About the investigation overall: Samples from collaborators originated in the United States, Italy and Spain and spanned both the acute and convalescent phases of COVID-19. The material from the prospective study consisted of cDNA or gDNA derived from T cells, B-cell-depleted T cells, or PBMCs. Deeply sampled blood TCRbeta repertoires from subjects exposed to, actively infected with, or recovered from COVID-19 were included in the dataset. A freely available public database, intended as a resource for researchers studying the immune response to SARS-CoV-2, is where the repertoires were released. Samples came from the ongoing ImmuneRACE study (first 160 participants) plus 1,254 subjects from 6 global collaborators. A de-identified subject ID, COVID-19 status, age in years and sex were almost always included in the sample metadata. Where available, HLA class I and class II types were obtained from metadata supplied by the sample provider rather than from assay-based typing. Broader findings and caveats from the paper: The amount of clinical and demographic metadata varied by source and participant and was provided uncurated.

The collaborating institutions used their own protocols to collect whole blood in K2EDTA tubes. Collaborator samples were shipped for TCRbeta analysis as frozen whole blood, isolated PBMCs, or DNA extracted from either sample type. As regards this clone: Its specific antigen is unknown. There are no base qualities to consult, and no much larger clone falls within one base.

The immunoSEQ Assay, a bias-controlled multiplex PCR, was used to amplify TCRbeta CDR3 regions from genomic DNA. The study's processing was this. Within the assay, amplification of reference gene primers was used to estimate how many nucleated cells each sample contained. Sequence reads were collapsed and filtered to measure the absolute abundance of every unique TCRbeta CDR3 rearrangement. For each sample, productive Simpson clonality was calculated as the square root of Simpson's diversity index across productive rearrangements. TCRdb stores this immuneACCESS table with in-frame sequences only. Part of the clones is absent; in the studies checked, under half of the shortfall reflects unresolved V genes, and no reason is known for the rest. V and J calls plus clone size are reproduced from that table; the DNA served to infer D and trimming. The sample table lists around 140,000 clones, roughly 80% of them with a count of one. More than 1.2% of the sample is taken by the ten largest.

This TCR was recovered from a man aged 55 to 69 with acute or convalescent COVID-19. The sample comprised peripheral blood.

The CDR3 has the sequence CASSEDRGASEQYF. The nucleotide sequence reads TGTGCCAGCAGTGAAGACAGGGGTGCAAGCGAGCAGTACTTC. This chain is built from TRBV2 and TRBJ2-7, and 7 junction bases match TRBD1. For CDR1 and CDR2, the germline V gene lists SNHLY and FYNNEI. The V end gives up 1 base and the J end 6 bases, leaving 6 bases in the junction not matched to a gene. The CDR3 measures 14 amino acids from cysteine to phenylalanine. Just CDR3 DNA is preserved here, 42 bases in frame from base 1.